These T cell receptor beta chains were read from a single sample in a study of blood T cell repertoires in COVID-19. Profiling relied on immunoSEQ multiplex PCR, and the TCRdb table lists in-frame clones only, not all of them. The data hold approximately 530,000 clones, with roughly 89% observed a single time. Material: peripheral blood. The source is a woman between 45 and 60 years old with COVID-19, enrolled during active disease. The CDR3 runs from the conserved cysteine through the conserved F or W. D genes are given only for firm matches. Only some rows state a clone size, as once, few, many or a class for expanded clones.

j_gene: TRBJ1-1; abundance: NA; v_gene: TRBV5-1; d_gene: TRBD1; CDR3aa: CASSWMGQTNTEAFF; CDR3nt: TGCGCCAGCAGCTGGATGGGACAGACGAACACTGAAGCTTTCTTT
j_gene: TRBJ1-4; abundance: once; v_gene: TRBV6-6; d_gene: TRBD1; CDR3aa: CASSPGQGGLSEKLFF; CDR3nt: TGTGCCAGCAGTCCGGGACAGGGTGGGCTAAGTGAAAAACTGTTTTTT
j_gene: TRBJ1-2; abundance: NA; v_gene: TRBV24-1; d_gene: NA; CDR3aa: CATSRENYGYTF; CDR3nt: TGTGCCACCAGCCGGGAGAACTATGGCTACACCTTC
j_gene: TRBJ2-1; abundance: NA; v_gene: TRBV13; d_gene: TRBD1; CDR3aa: CASSFWDRVNEQFF; CDR3nt: TGTGCCAGCAGCTTCTGGGACAGGGTCAATGAGCAGTTCTTC
j_gene: TRBJ1-5; abundance: NA; v_gene: TRBV10-3; d_gene: NA; CDR3aa: CAISESAGSGQPQHF; CDR3nt: TGTGCCATCAGTGAGTCGGCGGGGTCGGGTCAGCCCCAGCATTTT
j_gene: TRBJ2-1; abundance: NA; v_gene: TRBV2; d_gene: TRBD2; CDR3aa: CASSRSGTSGKNEQFF; CDR3nt: TGTGCCAGCAGCCGCTCCGGGACTAGCGGGAAAAATGAGCAGTTCTTC
j_gene: TRBJ1-2; abundance: NA; v_gene: TRBV7-3; d_gene: NA; CDR3aa: CASSSGGRHGYTF; CDR3nt: TGTGCCAGCAGCTCAGGAGGAAGGCATGGCTACACCTTC
j_gene: TRBJ1-6; abundance: NA; v_gene: TRBV19; d_gene: TRBD1; CDR3aa: CASKPRDRANPLHF; CDR3nt: TGTGCCAGTAAACCCCGGGACAGGGCTAATCCCCTCCACTTT
j_gene: TRBJ1-2; abundance: NA; v_gene: TRBV18; d_gene: TRBD1; CDR3aa: CASSDLGTGDGYTF; CDR3nt: TGTGCCAGCTCGGATCTCGGGACAGGGGATGGCTACACCTTC
j_gene: TRBJ1-1; abundance: NA; v_gene: TRBV5-1; d_gene: NA; CDR3aa: CASSTAPNTEAFF; CDR3nt: TGCGCCAGCAGCACAGCCCCTAACACTGAAGCTTTCTTT
j_gene: TRBJ2-2; abundance: NA; v_gene: TRBV27; d_gene: NA; CDR3aa: CASSLRSSVHTGELFF; CDR3nt: TGTGCCAGCAGTTTAAGGTCTAGCGTGCATACCGGGGAGCTGTTTTTT
j_gene: TRBJ2-2; abundance: NA; v_gene: TRBV10-3; d_gene: NA; CDR3aa: CATSEGTGGAGELFF; CDR3nt: TGTGCCACCAGTGAGGGGACCGGAGGGGCCGGGGAGCTGTTTTTT
j_gene: TRBJ1-2; abundance: NA; v_gene: TRBV28; d_gene: NA; CDR3aa: CASSSIRQTNYGYTF; CDR3nt: TGTGCCAGCAGTTCAATACGACAGACTAACTATGGCTACACCTTC
j_gene: TRBJ2-2; abundance: once; v_gene: TRBV18; d_gene: NA; CDR3aa: CASSDSGPTGELFF; CDR3nt: TGTGCCAGCTCTGACAGTGGGCCCACCGGGGAGCTGTTTTTT
j_gene: TRBJ2-5; abundance: NA; v_gene: TRBV9; d_gene: NA; CDR3aa: CASSPPVAETQYF; CDR3nt: TGTGCCAGCAGCCCCCCAGTCGCCGAGACCCAGTACTTC
j_gene: TRBJ1-1; abundance: NA; v_gene: TRBV19; d_gene: NA; CDR3aa: CASSRNGVEGTEAFF; CDR3nt: TGTGCCAGTAGTAGAAACGGGGTTGAAGGAACTGAAGCTTTCTTT
j_gene: TRBJ1-1; abundance: NA; v_gene: TRBV5-5; d_gene: NA; CDR3aa: CASSLGDWKNTEAFF; CDR3nt: TGTGCCAGCAGCTTGGGGGACTGGAAGAACACTGAAGCTTTCTTT
j_gene: TRBJ2-7; abundance: NA; v_gene: TRBV5-6; d_gene: NA; CDR3aa: CASSTNLQAYEQYF; CDR3nt: TGTGCCAGCAGCACAAACTTACAGGCCTACGAGCAGTACTTC
j_gene: TRBJ2-3; abundance: NA; v_gene: TRBV6-1; d_gene: NA; CDR3aa: CASSEEWYGDTQYF; CDR3nt: TGTGCCAGCAGTGAAGAATGGTACGGGGATACGCAGTATTTT
j_gene: TRBJ1-2; abundance: NA; v_gene: TRBV5-6; d_gene: NA; CDR3aa: CASSFTGVYGYTF; CDR3nt: TGTGCCAGCAGCTTTACAGGAGTCTATGGCTACACCTTC
j_gene: TRBJ1-1; abundance: NA; v_gene: TRBV27; d_gene: NA; CDR3aa: CASSSGWGNTEAFF; CDR3nt: TGTGCCAGCAGTTCAGGGTGGGGAAACACTGAAGCTTTCTTT
j_gene: TRBJ2-7; abundance: NA; v_gene: TRBV29-1; d_gene: NA; CDR3aa: CSVARDYEQYF; CDR3nt: TGCAGCGTTGCGAGGGACTACGAGCAGTACTTC
j_gene: TRBJ1-5; abundance: NA; v_gene: TRBV9; d_gene: NA; CDR3aa: CASSSRGSNQPQHF; CDR3nt: TGTGCCAGCAGCTCACGGGGTAGCAATCAGCCCCAGCATTTT
j_gene: TRBJ1-2; abundance: NA; v_gene: TRBV24-1; d_gene: NA; CDR3aa: CATLRTYHGYTF; CDR3nt: TGTGCCACACTCCGGACATACCATGGCTACACCTTC
j_gene: TRBJ2-5; abundance: NA; v_gene: TRBV29-1; d_gene: NA; CDR3aa: CSVGREGTQYF; CDR3nt: TGCAGCGTTGGGCGGGAAGGGACCCAGTACTTC
j_gene: TRBJ2-7; abundance: NA; v_gene: TRBV9; d_gene: TRBD1; CDR3aa: CASSPPGQGGEQYF; CDR3nt: TGTGCCAGCAGCCCCCCGGGACAGGGAGGCGAGCAGTACTTC
j_gene: TRBJ1-2; abundance: NA; v_gene: TRBV11-3; d_gene: NA; CDR3aa: CASSLTGIYGYTF; CDR3nt: TGTGCCAGCAGCTTGACAGGTATATATGGCTACACCTTC
j_gene: TRBJ1-2; abundance: NA; v_gene: TRBV3-1/TRBV3-2; d_gene: TRBD1; CDR3aa: CASSQDGTEANYGYTF; CDR3nt: TGTGCCAGCAGCCAAGATGGGACAGAAGCTAACTATGGCTACACCTTC
j_gene: TRBJ2-5; abundance: few; v_gene: TRBV3-1/TRBV3-2; d_gene: NA; CDR3aa: CASSQDVGAGGSETQYF; CDR3nt: TGTGCCAGCAGCCAAGATGTAGGGGCAGGGGGGTCCGAGACCCAGTACTTC
j_gene: TRBJ1-1; abundance: few; v_gene: TRBV6-2/TRBV6-3; d_gene: TRBD1; CDR3aa: CASSYVLTGSEAFF; CDR3nt: TGTGCCAGCAGTTACGTCCTGACAGGGAGTGAAGCTTTCTTT
j_gene: TRBJ1-3; abundance: NA; v_gene: TRBV27; d_gene: NA; CDR3aa: CASSLTGLSGNTIYF; CDR3nt: TGTGCCAGCAGTTTAACAGGGCTCTCTGGAAACACCATATATTTT
j_gene: TRBJ2-2; abundance: NA; v_gene: TRBV4-1; d_gene: NA; CDR3aa: CASSLTFLGAGELFF; CDR3nt: TGCGCCAGCAGTCTGACCTTCCTAGGGGCCGGGGAGCTGTTTTTT
j_gene: TRBJ2-1; abundance: NA; v_gene: TRBV10-1; d_gene: NA; CDR3aa: CASSVGGARNEQFF; CDR3nt: TGCGCCAGCAGTGTTGGGGGGGCGCGGAATGAGCAGTTCTTC
j_gene: TRBJ2-7; abundance: NA; v_gene: TRBV7-9; d_gene: TRBD1; CDR3aa: CASSLSGQGAYEQYF; CDR3nt: TGTGCCAGCAGCCTATCGGGACAGGGGGCTTACGAGCAGTACTTC
j_gene: TRBJ1-6; abundance: NA; v_gene: TRBV11-2; d_gene: NA; CDR3aa: CASSSPLSSYNSPLHF; CDR3nt: TGTGCCAGCAGCTCACCGTTGAGTTCCTATAATTCACCCCTCCACTTT
j_gene: TRBJ1-3; abundance: NA; v_gene: TRBV9; d_gene: NA; CDR3aa: CASSAQTVRSDTIYF; CDR3nt: TGTGCCAGCAGCGCACAGACAGTCAGGAGCGACACCATATATTTT
j_gene: TRBJ1-2; abundance: NA; v_gene: TRBV6-1; d_gene: TRBD1; CDR3aa: CASSDAGGIYGYTF; CDR3nt: TGTGCCAGCAGTGATGCAGGGGGGATCTATGGCTACACCTTC
j_gene: TRBJ1-1; abundance: once; v_gene: TRBV7-3; d_gene: NA; CDR3aa: CASSSDRNTEAFF; CDR3nt: TGTGCCAGCAGCTCGGACAGGAACACTGAAGCTTTCTTT
j_gene: TRBJ1-6; abundance: NA; v_gene: TRBV3-1/TRBV3-2; d_gene: NA; CDR3aa: CASSQDRGTGVGNSPLHF; CDR3nt: TGTGCCAGCAGCCAAGATCGAGGTACGGGGGTGGGGAATTCACCCCTCCACTTT
j_gene: TRBJ1-2; abundance: once; v_gene: TRBV5-4; d_gene: TRBD1; CDR3aa: CASSFDREYGYTF; CDR3nt: TGTGCCAGCAGCTTCGACAGGGAATATGGCTACACCTTC
j_gene: TRBJ1-5; abundance: NA; v_gene: TRBV6-5; d_gene: NA; CDR3aa: CASQTGSNQPQHF; CDR3nt: TGTGCCAGCCAAACCGGTAGCAATCAGCCCCAGCATTTT